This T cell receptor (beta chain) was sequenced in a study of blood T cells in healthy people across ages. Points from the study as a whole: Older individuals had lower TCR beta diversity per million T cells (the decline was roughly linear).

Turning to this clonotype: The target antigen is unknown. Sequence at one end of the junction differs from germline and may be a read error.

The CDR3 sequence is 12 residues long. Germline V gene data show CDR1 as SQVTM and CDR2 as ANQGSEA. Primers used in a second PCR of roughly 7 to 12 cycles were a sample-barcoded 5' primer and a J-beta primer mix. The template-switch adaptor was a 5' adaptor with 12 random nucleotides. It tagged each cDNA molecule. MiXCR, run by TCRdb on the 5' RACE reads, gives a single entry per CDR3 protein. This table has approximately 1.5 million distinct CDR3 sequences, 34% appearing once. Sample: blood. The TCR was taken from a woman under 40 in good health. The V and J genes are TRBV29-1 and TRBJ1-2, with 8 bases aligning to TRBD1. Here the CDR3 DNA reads TGCAGCGCTGGGACAGGATTCTATAGCTACACCTTC. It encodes CSAGTGFYSYTF.